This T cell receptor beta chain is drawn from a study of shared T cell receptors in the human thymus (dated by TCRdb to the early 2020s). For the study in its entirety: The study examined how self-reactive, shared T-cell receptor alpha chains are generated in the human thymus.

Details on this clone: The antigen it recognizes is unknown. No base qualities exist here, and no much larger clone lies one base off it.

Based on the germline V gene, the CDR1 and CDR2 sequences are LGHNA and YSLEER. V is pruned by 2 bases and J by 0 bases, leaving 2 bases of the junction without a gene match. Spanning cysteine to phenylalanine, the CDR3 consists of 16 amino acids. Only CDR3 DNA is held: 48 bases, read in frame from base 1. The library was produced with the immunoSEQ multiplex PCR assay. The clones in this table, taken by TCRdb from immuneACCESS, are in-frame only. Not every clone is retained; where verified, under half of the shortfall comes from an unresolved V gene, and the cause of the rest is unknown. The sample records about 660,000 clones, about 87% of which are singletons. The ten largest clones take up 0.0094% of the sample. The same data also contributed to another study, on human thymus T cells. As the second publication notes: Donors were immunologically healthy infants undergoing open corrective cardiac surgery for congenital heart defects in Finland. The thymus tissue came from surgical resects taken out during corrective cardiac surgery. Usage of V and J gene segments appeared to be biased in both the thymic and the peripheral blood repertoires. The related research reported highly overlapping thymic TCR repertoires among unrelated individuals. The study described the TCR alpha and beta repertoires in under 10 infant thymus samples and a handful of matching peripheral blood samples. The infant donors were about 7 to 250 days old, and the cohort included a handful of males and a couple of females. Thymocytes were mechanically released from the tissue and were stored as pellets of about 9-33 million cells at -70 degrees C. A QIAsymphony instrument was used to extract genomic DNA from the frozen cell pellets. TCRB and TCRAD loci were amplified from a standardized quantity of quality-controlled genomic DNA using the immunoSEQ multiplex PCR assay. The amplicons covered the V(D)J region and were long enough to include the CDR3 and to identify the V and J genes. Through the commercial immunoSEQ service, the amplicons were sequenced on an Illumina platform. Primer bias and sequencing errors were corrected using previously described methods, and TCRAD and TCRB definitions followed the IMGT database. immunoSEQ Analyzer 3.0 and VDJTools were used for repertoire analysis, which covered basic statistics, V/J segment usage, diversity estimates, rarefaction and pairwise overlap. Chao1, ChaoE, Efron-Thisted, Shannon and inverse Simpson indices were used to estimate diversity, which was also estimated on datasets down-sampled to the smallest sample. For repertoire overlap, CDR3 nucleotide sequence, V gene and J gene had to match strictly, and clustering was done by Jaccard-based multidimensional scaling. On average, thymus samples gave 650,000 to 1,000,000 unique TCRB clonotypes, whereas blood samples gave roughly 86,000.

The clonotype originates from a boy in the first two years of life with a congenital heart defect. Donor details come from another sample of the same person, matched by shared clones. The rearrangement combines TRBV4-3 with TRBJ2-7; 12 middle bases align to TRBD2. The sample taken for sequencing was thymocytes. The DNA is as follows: TGCGCCAGCAGCCAACTGACTAGCGGGAGCTCCTACGAGCAGTACTTC. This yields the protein CASSQLTSGSSYEQYF.